A selection of T cell receptor beta chains follows, all from one sample in a study of post-analysis software for immune sequencing data. TCRdb re-called the PCR reads with MiXCR, one entry per CDR3 protein. The data contain about 620,000 distinct CDR3 sequences, 44% of them seen just once; the ten biggest clones take up 1.7%. Sequencing was carried out using blood. These receptors were collected from a girl aged 5-17 years with multiple sclerosis. Both conserved end residues are part of each CDR3. The D gene is left open where the match is weak. Clone sizes are given selectively: once, few, many, or a class where the clone is expanded.

v_call	clone_size	d_call	j_call	cdr3_aa	cdr3_nt
TRBV7-6	.	.	TRBJ2-2	CASSSRLSNTGELFF	TGTGCCAGCAGCTCCAGACTTTCGAACACCGGGGAGCTGTTTTTT
TRBV7-9	.	.	TRBJ2-1	CASSLSLGDNEQFF	TGTGCCAGCAGCTTAAGTCTAGGAGACAATGAGCAGTTCTTC
TRBV29-1	few	.	TRBJ2-3	CSVEAVGADTQYF	TGCAGCGTTGAAGCGGTGGGGGCAGATACGCAGTATTTT
TRBV6-5	once	TRBD1	TRBJ1-5	CASRHGQGALPQHF	TGTGCCAGCAGACACGGACAGGGGGCTTTGCCCCAGCATTTT
TRBV29-1	.	TRBD1	TRBJ1-1	CSVEGTGGFSMNTEAFF	TGCAGCGTTGAAGGTACAGGGGGATTTTCCATGAACACTGAAGCTTTCTTT
TRBV6-1	.	TRBD1	TRBJ2-5	CASSEGLRQGQETQYF	TGTGCCAGCAGTGAGGGGTTACGACAGGGACAAGAGACCCAGTACTTC
TRBV20-1	.	TRBD1	TRBJ2-5	CSARAGTGGQETQYF	TGCAGTGCTAGGGCCGGGACAGGGGGACAAGAGACCCAGTACTTC
TRBV2	few	.	TRBJ1-2	CASREDYYGYTF	TGTGCCAGCAGGGAGGATTACTATGGCTACACCTTC
TRBV29-1	few	.	TRBJ2-1	CSVGQPSSYNEQFF	TGCAGCGTCGGACAGCCAAGCTCCTACAATGAGCAGTTCTTC
TRBV15	.	TRBD2	TRBJ2-5	CATSRAGGQETQYF	TGTGCCACCAGCAGAGCGGGGGGGCAAGAGACCCAGTACTTC
TRBV7-9	.	.	TRBJ2-1	CASSLLRTNGVRGNEQFF	TGTGCCAGCAGCTTACTGAGGACTAACGGCGTTCGGGGCAATGAGCAGTTCTTC
TRBV3-1	many	.	TRBJ2-7	CASSLGRSGEQYF	TGTGCCAGCAGCCTAGGGCGGAGCGGCGAGCAGTACTTC
TRBV11-2	.	.	TRBJ1-2	CASSPPNNYGYTF	TGTGCCAGCAGCCCCCCGAATAACTATGGCTACACCTTC
TRBV20-1	few	.	TRBJ2-5	CSATKRGRDKTQYF	TGCAGTGCTACGAAGAGAGGCAGGGACAAGACCCAGTACTTC
TRBV4-1	few	.	TRBJ1-2	CASSSGPGQNYGYTF	TGCGCCAGCAGCTCAGGACCTGGACAGAACTATGGCTACACCTTC
TRBV4-1	.	.	TRBJ2-7	CASSQGGAEKRYEQYF	TGCGCCAGCAGCCAAGGGGGCGCAGAGAAACGCTACGAGCAGTACTTC